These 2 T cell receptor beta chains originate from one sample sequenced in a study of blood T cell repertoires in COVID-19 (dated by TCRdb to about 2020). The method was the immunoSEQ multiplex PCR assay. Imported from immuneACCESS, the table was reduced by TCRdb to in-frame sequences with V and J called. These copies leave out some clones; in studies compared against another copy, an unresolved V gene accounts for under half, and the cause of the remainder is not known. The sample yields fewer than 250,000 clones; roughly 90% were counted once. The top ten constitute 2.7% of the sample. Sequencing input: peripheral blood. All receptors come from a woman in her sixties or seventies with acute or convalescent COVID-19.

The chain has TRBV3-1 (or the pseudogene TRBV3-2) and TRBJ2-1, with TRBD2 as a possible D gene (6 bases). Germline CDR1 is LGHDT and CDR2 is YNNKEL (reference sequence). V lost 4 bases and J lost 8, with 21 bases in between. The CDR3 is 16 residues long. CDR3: CASSPLRAGPRDEQFF. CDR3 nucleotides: TGTGCCAGCAGCCCTTTGAGAGCGGGCCCTAGGGATGAGCAGTTCTTC.

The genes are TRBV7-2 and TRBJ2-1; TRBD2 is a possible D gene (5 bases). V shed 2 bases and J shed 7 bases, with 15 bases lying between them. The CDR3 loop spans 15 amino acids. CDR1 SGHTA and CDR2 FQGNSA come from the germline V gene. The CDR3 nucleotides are TGTGCCAGCAGCTTAAACTGGGAGTGGGCAAATGAGCAGTTCTTC. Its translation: CASSLNWEWANEQFF.